This entry lists 21 T cell receptor beta chains sequenced from one sample in a study of blood T cell repertoires in COVID-19. Assay: immunoSEQ multiplex PCR; the TCRdb copy retains only in-frame clones and omits some. The repertoire holds approximately 80,000 clones, about 85% seen once, with 2.5% to 3.5% in the top ten. The specimen was peripheral blood. The origin of the receptors is an elderly woman with COVID-19, enrolled during active disease.

V usage is TRBV3-1 (or the pseudogene TRBV3-2) and J usage is TRBJ1-6, with 9 bases that match TRBD1. Germline CDR1 reads LGHDT; CDR2 reads YNNKEL (reference sequence). This CDR3 has 15 amino acids. V lost 3 bases and J lost 10; bases outside the gene matches: 7. This CDR3 is CASSHWDRVRSPLHF. DNA for the CDR3: TGTGCCAGCAGCCACTGGGACAGGGTGAGGTCACCCCTCCACTTT.

This chain uses TRBV2 with TRBJ2-3; 13 bases map to TRBD2. With V trimmed by 9 bases and J by 3 bases, 3 bases remained unmatched. The CDR3 covers 14 residues. Germline CDR1 SNHLY, CDR2 FYNNEI. In DNA form, the CDR3 reads TGTGCCAGACAGACTAGCGGGGGGACAGATACGCAGTATTTT. Amino acid sequence: CARQTSGGTDTQYF.

J is TRBJ1-6 and V is TRBV19; TRBD1 matches at 7 bases. V was pared by 6 bases and J by 0 bases, with 8 bases of the junction left unmatched. This CDR3 is 17 amino acids long. Germline V gene sequence: CDR1 LNHDA, CDR2 SQIVND (reference sequence). CDR3 in DNA: TGTGCCAGTAGGGAACAGGGGATGAGCTCCTATAATTCACCCCTCCACTTT. Its translation: CASREQGMSSYNSPLHF. Full variable domain (missing parts from reference TRBV19 and TRBJ1-6): DGGITQSPKYLFRKEGQNVTLSCEQNLNHDAMYWYRQDPGQGLRLIYYSQIVNDFQKGDIAEGYSVSREKKESFPLTVTSAQKNPTAFYLCASREQGMSSYNSPLHFGNGTRLTVT.

This clone was detected once. The chain employs TRBV12-5 and TRBJ2-5; 9 bases fit TRBD1. The V gene's germline CDR1 is LGHNT and CDR2 FRNRAP. The length of the CDR3 is 13 residues. V shed 6 bases, J shed 10 bases, and the junction held 9 bases outside the gene matches. The CDR3 DNA reads as TGTGCTAGTGGGACGGGACAGGGAGGTGGCCAGTACTTC. As protein: CASGTGQGGGQYF.

This clone has just a few counts. The chain employs TRBV19 and TRBJ1-5; D may be TRBD1 (5 bases). Per the germline V gene, CDR1 is LNHDA and CDR2 is SQIVND (reference sequence). CDR3 length: 16 amino acids. V gave up 3 bases and J gave up 10 bases, with 22 bases separating them. Here the CDR3 reads CASSIPFRQINGPQHF. CDR3 DNA: TGTGCCAGTAGTATTCCGTTTCGACAGATAAATGGCCCCCAGCATTTT.

This chain connects TRBV19 to TRBJ2-1, with 10 bases aligning to TRBD1. This CDR3 is 17 amino acids long. Unmatched junction bases numbered 7, after V lost 4 bases and J lost 1 base. Germline CDR1 is LNHDA and CDR2 is SQIVND (reference sequence). The CDR3 sequence: CASSTSRTGGSYNEQFF. The CDR3 DNA reads as TGTGCCAGTAGTACCAGTCGGACAGGGGGGTCCTACAATGAGCAGTTCTTC.

This clone came up once. The chain has TRBV6-2 or TRBV6-3 and TRBJ1-3; D is unresolved. The germline V and J ends were trimmed by 4 bases and 0 bases, with 13 bases remaining between them. Germline assignment: CDR1 MNHEY and CDR2 SVGEGT. This CDR3 spans 16 amino acids. CDR3 protein: CASSSLTRYSGNTIYF. CDR3 coding DNA: TGTGCCAGCAGTTCCCTGACTCGCTACTCTGGAAACACCATATATTTT.

As regards this clone: The conserved final phenylalanine or tryptophan is absent from the CDR3, which likely points to a read error. The limits of the CDR3 on the DNA are not certain, so only TCRdb's listed CDR3 is given. The genes are TRBV21-1 and TRBJ2-7; TRBD2 reflects the table's D call only, with no check against the DNA. TRBV21-1 counts as a pseudogene. Inclusive of both ends, the CDR3 amounts to 11 amino acids. The CDR3 here is CASSQGTPGPD.

This chain connects TRBV2 to TRBJ2-7; no clear D gene. This CDR3 has 14 amino acids. V was cut by 1 base and J by 0 bases, with 7 bases left in between. Germline assignment: CDR1 SNHLY and CDR2 FYNNEI. The CDR3 sequence: CASSEVQASYEQYF. CDR3 DNA sequence: TGTGCCAGCAGTGAAGTGCAGGCCTCCTACGAGCAGTACTTC.

The rearrangement links TRBV18 to TRBJ1-2, with TRBD1 identical over 7 bases. The germline V gene encodes CDR1 KGHSH and CDR2 LQKENI. V shed 4 bases, J shed 2 bases, and the junction held 7 bases outside the gene matches. The CDR3 has 15 amino acids. CDR3 DNA: TGTGCCAGCTCACTACTTGGACAGGACAACTATGGCTACACCTTC. This gives the protein CASSLLGQDNYGYTF.

This rearrangement joins TRBV29-1 to TRBJ2-7; D is undetermined. Between the trimmed V and J ends, which lost 3 bases and 3 bases, there was a span of 12 bases. The CDR3 has 13 amino acids. Germline V gene sequence: CDR1 SQVTM, CDR2 ANQGSEA. The CDR3 bases are TGCAGCGTTGAGGGCAGGTTCGACTACGAGCAGTACTTC. Protein sequence: CSVEGRFDYEQYF.

The chain combines TRBV7-6 with TRBJ2-5, with TRBD1 identical over 10 bases. Germline lookup yields CDR1 SGHVS and CDR2 FNYEAQ. After removal of 5 bases from V and 4 bases from J, the junction contained 7 bases not matched to a gene. This CDR3 has 15 amino acids. CDR3: CASSIRDRGGETQYF. The CDR3 region has the DNA TGTGCCAGCAGCATCCGGGACAGGGGCGGAGAGACCCAGTACTTC.

This chain connects TRBV3-1 (or the pseudogene TRBV3-2) to TRBJ2-7, with 9 nucleotides matching TRBD2. CDR3 length: 16 residues. CDR1 LGHDT and CDR2 YNNKEL come from the germline V gene (reference sequence). After removal of 3 bases from V and 0 bases from J, the junction contained 6 bases not matched to a gene. The CDR3 DNA is TGTGCCAGCAGCCAGGCTCCTAGCGGGGCCTCCTACGAGCAGTACTTC. Translating it yields CASSQAPSGASYEQYF.

This clone was counted once. This chain uses TRBV28 with TRBJ1-2; D ambiguous. The CDR3 runs 13 residues. V dropped 5 bases and J dropped 7 bases, with 14 bases sitting between them. Germline loops: CDR1 MDHEN, CDR2 SYDVKM. The CDR3 DNA is TGTGCCAGCAGTGGGGAGTCAAGGGTTGGCTACACCTTC. Translation gives CASSGESRVGYTF.

The chain has TRBV15 and TRBJ2-2; D is uncertain. Germline CDR1 reads LNHNV; CDR2 reads YYDKDF (reference sequence). V lost 1 base and J lost 1, with 4 bases in between. The CDR3 loop spans 14 amino acids. Written as DNA, the CDR3 is TGTGCCACCAGCAGAGGGAGGAACACCGGGGAGCTGTTTTTT. As protein: CATSRGRNTGELFF.

This rearrangement joins TRBV2 to TRBJ2-1; the match to TRBD1 covers 8 bases. Germline values: CDR1 SNHLY, CDR2 FYNNEI. The length of the CDR3 is 16 residues. J was trimmed by 4 bases and V by 2 bases; bases with no gene match: 7. CDR3 sequence (DNA): TGTGCCAGCAGTGAATACAGGGGGACCTTTTACAATGAGCAGTTCTTC. Protein sequence: CASSEYRGTFYNEQFF.

This CDR3 reads CSASLGANEQYF. The CDR3 DNA reads TGCAGTGCTAGTTTGGGGGCCAACGAGCAGTACTTC. The chain joins TRBV20-1 to TRBJ2-7; weak D call: TRBD1 (6 bases). This CDR3 has 12 amino acids. Looked up from germline, CDR1 is DFQATT and CDR2 is SNEGSKA (reference sequence). V gave up 3 bases and J gave up 5 bases, with 11 bases separating them.

This clone came up once. This chain connects TRBV15 to TRBJ2-2; 7 positions match TRBD2. V trimming: 0 bases; J trimming: 3 bases; junction bases outside the gene matches: 4. CDR3 size: 16 residues. Germline assignment: CDR1 LNHNV and CDR2 YYDKDF (reference sequence). The CDR3 sequence: CATSRDAGAYTGELFF. The DNA of the CDR3 is TGTGCCACCAGCAGAGACGCGGGAGCGTACACCGGGGAGCTGTTTTTT.

V is TRBV6-1 and J is TRBJ1-5; no firm D call. With 0 bases removed from V and 6 bases from J, the gap between germline ends came to 12 bases. The germline CDR1 and CDR2 sequences are MNHNS and SASEGT. The CDR3 spans 15 residues. In DNA, the CDR3 is TGTGCCAGCAGTGAAGCGCGGCAGCGAGGTCAGCCCCAGCATTTT. It yields the protein CASSEARQRGQPQHF.

CDR3 protein: CASSQGWTGGSREQFF. The CDR3 coding sequence is TGCGCCAGCAGCCAAGGCTGGACGGGGGGGTCCAGGGAGCAGTTCTTC. The chain uses TRBV4-3 and TRBJ2-1; TRBD2 matches 8 bases. The germline V gene encodes CDR1 LGHNA and CDR2 YSLEER. The CDR3 is 16 amino acids. With 1 base clipped from V and 10 bases from J, the junction kept 12 bases outside the gene matches.

The chain has TRBV5-4 and TRBJ2-3; 11 positions agree with TRBD2. Trimming removed 0 bases from V and 5 bases from J; junction bases left unmatched: 2. The germline gives CDR1 SGHNT, CDR2 YYREEE (reference sequence). This CDR3 spans 15 amino acids. CDR3 loop: CASSLEGLAEDTQYF. The CDR3, as DNA: TGTGCCAGCAGCTTGGAGGGACTAGCGGAAGATACGCAGTATTTT.